The clone carrying this TCR beta chain was counted at least ten times. The authors amplified TCR beta CDR3 regions from RNA transcripts. HTBI-primed first-round RT-PCR preceded second-round multiplex PCR. MiXCR was run by TCRdb on the multiplex PCR reads, yielding one entry per CDR3 protein. The repertoire has roughly 500,000 distinct CDR3 sequences, around 15% of them found once; the top ten carry 9.5% to 10%. The CDR3 loop spans 14 amino acids. Trimming removed 5 bases at V and 9 bases at J, with 19 bases between. This sample was taken from a study of Graves' ophthalmopathy and Graves' hyperthyroidism.

The chain joins TRBV12-3 or TRBV12-4 to TRBJ2-5; TRBD2 is a possible D gene (5 bases). The sequencing sample was made of blood. The TCR comes from a woman aged 25 to 45 with Graves' ophthalmopathy. Here the CDR3 reads CASSLDASRSAQYF. The CDR3 DNA reads TGTGCCAGCAGTCTAGACGCTAGCCGGTCGGCCCAGTACTTC.